These 17 T cell receptor beta chains originate from one sample sequenced in a study of blood T cell repertoires in COVID-19. Clones were sequenced by immunoSEQ multiplex PCR, and TCRdb holds only the in-frame ones, with some missing. The sample consists of about 73,000 clones, roughly three quarters of them appearing once. What was sequenced was peripheral blood. The receptors originated from a man between 65 and 79 years old with COVID-19, enrolled during active disease.

This rearrangement joins TRBV4-2 to TRBJ1-5; D gene uncertain. The germline V and J ends were trimmed by 3 bases and 2 bases, with 17 bases remaining between them. CDR1 is LGHNA, CDR2 YNFKEQ, per germline. This CDR3 has 17 residues. The CDR3 here is CASSQATTLNGNQPQHF. The CDR3 DNA is TGTGCCAGCAGCCAGGCCACAACATTAAATGGCAATCAGCCCCAGCATTTT.

The chain carries TRBV19 and TRBJ1-5; TRBD1 agrees at 8 bases. The CDR3 length is 16 residues. CDR1 LNHDA and CDR2 SQIVND come from the germline V gene (reference sequence). The V and J ends lost 5 bases and 0 bases, in that order; junction bases with no gene match: 6. Here the CDR3 DNA reads TGTGCCAGTAGTGGGGACAGGCCGTATAGCAATCAGCCCCAGCATTTT. It yields the protein CASSGDRPYSNQPQHF.

The chain joins TRBV7-2 to TRBJ1-1; TRBD1 agrees at 9 bases. The V and J ends lost 5 bases and 5 bases, in that order; junction bases with no gene match: 9. Germline loops: CDR1 SGHTA, CDR2 FQGNSA. This CDR3 region has 15 residues. The CDR3 DNA is TGTGCCAGCAGCCCTGGACAGGGGTGGGGTACTGAAGCTTTCTTT. Protein product: CASSPGQGWGTEAFF.

The gene calls are TRBV25-1 and TRBJ1-1; D remains ambiguous. Trimming left V 2 bases short and J 1 base short, with 17 bases between. Germline V lookup: CDR1 MGHDK, CDR2 SYGVNS. There are 17 residues in the CDR3. The CDR3 reads CASSEVFGRPGNTEAFF. The CDR3 DNA reads as TGTGCCAGCAGTGAAGTATTTGGGAGGCCCGGGAACACTGAAGCTTTCTTT.

This clone showed up just once. The J gene is TRBJ1-1, the V gene TRBV6-5, with 7 bases lining up with TRBD1. The CDR3 has 15 amino acids. Germline V gene lookup returns CDR1 MNHEY and CDR2 SVGAGI. With 3 bases clipped from V and 4 bases from J, the junction kept 8 bases outside the gene matches. CDR3 protein: CASSYIEGARTEAFF. The CDR3 coding sequence is TGTGCCAGCAGTTATATAGAGGGGGCGCGCACTGAAGCTTTCTTT.

This chain joins TRBV11-2 and TRBJ2-3; D is uncertain. Germline V gene data show CDR1 as SGHAT and CDR2 as FQNNGV. V lost 6 bases and J lost 3, with 16 bases in between. The CDR3 length is 15 residues. The CDR3 nucleotides read TGTGCCAGCAGGCCCGTAGCCAGCGCGACAGATACGCAGTATTTT. Protein sequence: CASRPVASATDTQYF.

The genes are TRBV6-5 and TRBJ1-2, with 8 bases that match TRBD1. V lost 6 bases, J lost 6 bases, and 9 bases stayed unmatched. The germline gives CDR1 MNHEY, CDR2 SVGAGI. The CDR3 consists of 14 residues. CDR3: CASRAGQGSNGYTF. In DNA, the CDR3 is TGTGCCAGCAGAGCAGGACAGGGATCTAATGGCTACACCTTC.

The J gene is TRBJ2-2, the V gene TRBV7-2; possible D gene TRBD1, 7 bases. V was trimmed by 6 bases and J by 4 bases, leaving 15 bases between them. In germline, CDR1 is SGHTA, CDR2 FQGNSA. This CDR3 is built from 15 residues. The CDR3: CASRDQQGGTGELFF. Here the CDR3 DNA reads TGTGCCAGCAGGGACCAGCAGGGGGGCACCGGGGAGCTGTTTTTT. Based on the CDR3 plus reference TRBV7-2 and TRBJ2-2, the full variable domain is GAGVSQSPSNKVTEKGKDVELRCDPISGHTALYWYRQSLGQGLEFLIYFQGNSAPDKSGLPSDRFSAERTGGSVSTLTIQRTQQEDSAVYLCASRDQQGGTGELFFGEGSRLTVL.

The chain joins TRBV9 to TRBJ2-7, with 10 bases matching TRBD1. V was clipped by 4 bases and J by 5 bases; unmatched bases: 9. The CDR3 consists of 15 residues. CDR1 and CDR2 (germline): SGDLS, YYNGEE. Here the CDR3 DNA reads TGTGCCAGCAGCTCTCCCGGGACAGGGGTGAACGAGCAGTACTTC. This translates into CASSSPGTGVNEQYF.

The chain couples TRBV7-2 to TRBJ1-1; 11 positions agree with TRBD1. The CDR3 covers 15 residues. After removal of 2 bases from V and 5 bases from J, the junction contained 4 bases not matched to a gene. Germline V gene lookup returns CDR1 SGHTA and CDR2 FQGNSA. The CDR3, as DNA: TGTGCCAGCAGCTTAACGGGACAGGGGGGTACTGAAGCTTTCTTT. It encodes CASSLTGQGGTEAFF.

The chain is built from TRBV5-1 and TRBJ2-3; 9 bases fit TRBD2. V lost 0 bases, J lost 2 bases, and 4 bases stayed unmatched. The CDR3 has 16 residues. The V gene's germline CDR1 is SGHRS and CDR2 YFSETQ. CDR3 loop: CASSLALAGSTDTQYF. The DNA of the CDR3 is TGCGCCAGCAGCTTGGCTCTAGCGGGGTCCACAGATACGCAGTATTTT.

The chain couples TRBV5-1 to TRBJ2-7; 8 bases agree with TRBD1. Germline V lookup: CDR1 SGHRS, CDR2 YFSETQ. J gave up 5 bases and V 3 bases, and 7 bases lay outside the gene matches. The CDR3 has 14 residues. CDR3 in DNA: TGCGCCAGCAGCTGGAATTCACAGGGGGACGAGCAGTACTTC. Protein product: CASSWNSQGDEQYF.

V is TRBV24-1 and J is TRBJ2-1, with D possibly being TRBD1 (6 bases). The V end lost 1 base, the J end lost 3 bases, and 12 bases lay between the germline ends. The length of the CDR3 is 16 residues. Germline CDR1 and CDR2: KGHDR and SFDVKD. The CDR3 region is CATSDFNRESYNEQFF. The CDR3 DNA sequence: TGTGCCACCAGTGATTTTAACAGGGAAAGCTACAATGAGCAGTTCTTC.

As regards this clone: This CDR3 is also generated by other DNA sequences in the sample. The chain joins TRBV4-1 to TRBJ1-2, with a weak D call TRBD1 (5 bases). The CDR3 has 15 amino acids. V was cut by 1 base and J by 2 bases, with 11 bases left in between. Germline CDR1 is MGHRA and CDR2 is YSYEKL. The CDR3 nucleotides read TGCGCCAGCAGCCAAGCAAGGGGATTAAACTATGGCTACACCTTC. It yields the protein CASSQARGLNYGYTF.

There are a few counts of this clone. The chain has TRBV5-1 and TRBJ1-5, with a tentative D call TRBD1 (6 bases). V was cut by 0 bases and J by 7 bases, with 11 bases left in between. The germline gives CDR1 SGHRS, CDR2 YFSETQ. The CDR3 sequence is 14 residues long. CDR3 region: CASSLEGGTQPQHF. Written as DNA, the CDR3 is TGCGCCAGCAGCTTGGAGGGGGGGACCCAGCCCCAGCATTTT.

This clone was picked up a small number of times. This chain connects TRBV7-8 to TRBJ1-2; TRBD1 matches 10 bases. The junction had 5 bases not matched to a gene; V was cut back by 5 bases and J by 8 bases. Germline values: CDR1 SGHVS, CDR2 FQNEAQ. The CDR3 contains 13 residues. Here the CDR3 DNA reads TGTGCCAGCAGCCATAGGGACAGGGGAGGCTACACCTTC. It translates to CASSHRDRGGYTF.

This chain uses TRBV7-2 with TRBJ2-2; the match to TRBD1 covers 7 bases. With V trimmed by 4 bases and J by 4 bases, 3 bases remained unmatched. This CDR3 comprises 14 residues. Germline V gene sequence: CDR1 SGHTA, CDR2 FQGNSA. The CDR3 loop is CASSSTGSTGELFF. Here the CDR3 DNA reads TGTGCCAGCAGCTCGACAGGGAGCACCGGGGAGCTGTTTTTT.